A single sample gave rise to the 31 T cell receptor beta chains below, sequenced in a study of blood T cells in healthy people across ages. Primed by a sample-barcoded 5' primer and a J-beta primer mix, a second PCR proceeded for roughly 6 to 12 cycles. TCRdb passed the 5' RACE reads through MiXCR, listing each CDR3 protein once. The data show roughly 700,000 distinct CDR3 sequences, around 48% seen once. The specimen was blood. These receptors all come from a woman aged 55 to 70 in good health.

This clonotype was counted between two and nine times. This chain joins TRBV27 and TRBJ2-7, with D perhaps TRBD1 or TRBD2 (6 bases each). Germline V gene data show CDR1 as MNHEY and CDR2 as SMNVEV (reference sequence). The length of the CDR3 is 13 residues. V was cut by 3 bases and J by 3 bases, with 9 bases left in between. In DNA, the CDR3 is TGTGCCAGCAGTTTCCGGGGGCGCTACGAGCAGTACTTC. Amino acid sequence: CASSFRGRYEQYF.

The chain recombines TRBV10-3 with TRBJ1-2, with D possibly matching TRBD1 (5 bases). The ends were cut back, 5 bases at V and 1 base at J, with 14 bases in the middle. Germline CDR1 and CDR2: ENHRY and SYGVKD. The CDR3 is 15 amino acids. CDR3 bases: TGTGCCATCAGTCCAGACAGCTCATTTAACTATGGCTACACCTTC. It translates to CAISPDSSFNYGYTF.

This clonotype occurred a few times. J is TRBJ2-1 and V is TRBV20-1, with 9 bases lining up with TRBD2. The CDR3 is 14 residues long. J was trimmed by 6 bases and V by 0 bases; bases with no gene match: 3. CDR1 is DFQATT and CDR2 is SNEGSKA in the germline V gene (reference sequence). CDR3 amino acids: CSARDVSGSNEQFF. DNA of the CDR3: TGCAGTGCTAGAGATGTTAGCGGGAGCAATGAGCAGTTCTTC.

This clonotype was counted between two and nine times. The CDR3 is CASSYGHVNQPQHF. The DNA of the CDR3 is TGTGCCAGCAGTTACGGACATGTCAATCAGCCCCAGCATTTT. V gene TRBV6-2 or TRBV6-3 combines with J gene TRBJ1-5; possible D gene TRBD1, 5 bases. Deletions cut 2 bases from V and 3 bases from J, with 8 bases between. The germline gives CDR1 MNHEY, CDR2 SVGEGT. The CDR3 is 14 residues long.

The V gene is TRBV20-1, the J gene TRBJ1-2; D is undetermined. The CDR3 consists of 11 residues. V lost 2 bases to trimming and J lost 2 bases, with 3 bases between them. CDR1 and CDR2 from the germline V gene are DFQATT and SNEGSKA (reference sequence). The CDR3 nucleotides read TGCAGTGCTAGACAGAACTATGGCTACACCTTC. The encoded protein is CSARQNYGYTF.

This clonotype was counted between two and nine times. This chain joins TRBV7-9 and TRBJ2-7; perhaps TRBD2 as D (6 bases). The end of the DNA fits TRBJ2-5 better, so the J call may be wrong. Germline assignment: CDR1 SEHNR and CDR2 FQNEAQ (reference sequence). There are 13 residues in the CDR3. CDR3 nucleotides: TGTGCCAGTGCTCCGACTAGTTTGGAGACCCAGTACTTC. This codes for CASAPTSLETQYF.

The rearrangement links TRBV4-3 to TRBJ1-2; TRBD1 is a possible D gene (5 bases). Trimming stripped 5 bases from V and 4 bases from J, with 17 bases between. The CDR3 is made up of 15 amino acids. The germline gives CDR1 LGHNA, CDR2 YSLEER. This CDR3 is CASSIGNEGTYGYTF. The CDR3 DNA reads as TGCGCCAGCAGCATTGGGAACGAGGGGACCTATGGCTACACCTTC.

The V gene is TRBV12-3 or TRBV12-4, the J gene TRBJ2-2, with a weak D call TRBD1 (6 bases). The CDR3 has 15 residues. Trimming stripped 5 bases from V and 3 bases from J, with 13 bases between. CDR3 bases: TGTGCCAGCAGTCTACAAACAGGGTACACCGGGGAGCTGTTTTTT. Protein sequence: CASSLQTGYTGELFF.

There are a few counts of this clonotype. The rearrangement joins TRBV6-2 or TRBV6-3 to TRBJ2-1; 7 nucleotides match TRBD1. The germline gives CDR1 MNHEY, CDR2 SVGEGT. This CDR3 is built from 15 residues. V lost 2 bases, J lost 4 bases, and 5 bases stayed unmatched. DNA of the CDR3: TGTGCCAGCAGTTACCAGGGGGTCCAATACAATGAGCAGTTCTTC. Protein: CASSYQGVQYNEQFF.

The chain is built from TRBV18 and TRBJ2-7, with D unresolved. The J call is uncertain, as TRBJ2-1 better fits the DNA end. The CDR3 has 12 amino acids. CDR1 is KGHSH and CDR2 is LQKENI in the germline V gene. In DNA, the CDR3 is TGTGCCAGCTCATCCAGCGACAATGAGCAGTTCTTC. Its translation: CASSSSDNEQFF.

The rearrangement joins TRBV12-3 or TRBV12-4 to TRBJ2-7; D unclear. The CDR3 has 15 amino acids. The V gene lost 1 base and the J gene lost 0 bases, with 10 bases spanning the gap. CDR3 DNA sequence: TGTGCCAGCAGTTTAGGTGTAAGCGTCTCCTACGAGCAGTACTTC. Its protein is CASSLGVSVSYEQYF.

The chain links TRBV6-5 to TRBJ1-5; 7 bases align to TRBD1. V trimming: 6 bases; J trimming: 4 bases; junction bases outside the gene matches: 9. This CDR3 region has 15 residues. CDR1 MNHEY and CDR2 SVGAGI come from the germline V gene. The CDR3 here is CASSSHRQGNQPQHF. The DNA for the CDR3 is TGTGCCAGCAGCTCCCACCGACAGGGTAATCAGCCCCAGCATTTT.

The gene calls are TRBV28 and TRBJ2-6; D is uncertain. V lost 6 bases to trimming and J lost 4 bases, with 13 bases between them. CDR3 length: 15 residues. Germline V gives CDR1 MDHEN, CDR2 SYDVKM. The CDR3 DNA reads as TGTGCCAGCAGCCTCCCCGGTACAGGGGCCAACGTCCTGACTTTC. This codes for CASSLPGTGANVLTF.

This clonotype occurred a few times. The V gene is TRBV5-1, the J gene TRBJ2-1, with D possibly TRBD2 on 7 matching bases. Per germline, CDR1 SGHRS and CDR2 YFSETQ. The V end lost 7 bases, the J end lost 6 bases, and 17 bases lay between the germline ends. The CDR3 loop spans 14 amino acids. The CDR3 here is CASLEGGGANEQFF. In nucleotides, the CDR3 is TGCGCCAGCTTGGAGGGGGGGGGAGCCAATGAGCAGTTCTTC. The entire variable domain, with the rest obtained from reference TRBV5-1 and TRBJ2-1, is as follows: KAGVTQTPRYLIKTRGQQVTLSCSPISGHRSVSWYQQTPGQGLQFLFEYFSETQRNKGNFPGRFSGRQFSNSRSEMNVSTLELGDSALYLCASLEGGGANEQFFGPGTRLTVL.

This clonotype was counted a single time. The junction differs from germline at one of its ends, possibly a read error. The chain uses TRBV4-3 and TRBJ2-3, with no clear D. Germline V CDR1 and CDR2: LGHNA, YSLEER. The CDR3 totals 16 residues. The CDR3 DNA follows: TGCGCCAGCAGCCAAGATCGGCAGATCCCCACAGATACGCGGTATTTT. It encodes CASSQDRQIPTDTRYF.

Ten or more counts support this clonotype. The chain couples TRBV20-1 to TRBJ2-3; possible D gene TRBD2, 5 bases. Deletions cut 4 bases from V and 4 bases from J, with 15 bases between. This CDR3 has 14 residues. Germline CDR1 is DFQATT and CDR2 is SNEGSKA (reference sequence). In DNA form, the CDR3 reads TGCAGTGCTATCTACCGGGATCTGGCAGATACGCAGTATTTT. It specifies CSAIYRDLADTQYF.

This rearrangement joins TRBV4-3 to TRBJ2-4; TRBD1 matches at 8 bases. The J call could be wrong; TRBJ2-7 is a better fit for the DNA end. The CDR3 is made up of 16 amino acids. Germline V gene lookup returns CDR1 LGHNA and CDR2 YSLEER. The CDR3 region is CASSLIKGQGVDEQYF. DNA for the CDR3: TGCGCCAGCAGCCTCATCAAAGGACAGGGCGTCGACGAGCAGTACTTC.

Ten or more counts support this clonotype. As DNA, the CDR3 is TGTGCCATCAGTAGCGCTAGCTCCTACGAGCAGTACTTC. Translation: CAISSASSYEQYF. The rearrangement links TRBV10-3 to TRBJ2-7, with D unresolved. V was cut by 5 bases and J by 0 bases, with 8 bases left in between. CDR1 is ENHRY, CDR2 SYGVKD, per germline. This CDR3 region has 13 residues.

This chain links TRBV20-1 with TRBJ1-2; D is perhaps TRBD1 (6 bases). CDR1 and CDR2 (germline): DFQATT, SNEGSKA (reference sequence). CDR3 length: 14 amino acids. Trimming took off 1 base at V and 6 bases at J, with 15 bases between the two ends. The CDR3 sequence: CSARGDTLYHGYTF. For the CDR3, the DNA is TGCAGTGCTAGAGGGGACACCCTTTACCATGGCTACACCTTC.

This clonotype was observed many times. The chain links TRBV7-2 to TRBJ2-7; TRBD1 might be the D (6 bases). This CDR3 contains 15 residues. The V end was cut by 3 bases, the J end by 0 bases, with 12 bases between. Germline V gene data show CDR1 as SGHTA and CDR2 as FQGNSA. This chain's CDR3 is CASSFQGWGSYEQYF. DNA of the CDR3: TGTGCCAGCAGCTTCCAGGGGTGGGGCTCCTACGAGCAGTACTTC.

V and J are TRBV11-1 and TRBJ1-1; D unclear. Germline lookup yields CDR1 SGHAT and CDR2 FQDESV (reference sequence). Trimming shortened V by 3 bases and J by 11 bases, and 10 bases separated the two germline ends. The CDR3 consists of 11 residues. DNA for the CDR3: TGTGCCAGCAGCTTCCGGGAGGAGGCTTTCTTT. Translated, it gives CASSFREEAFF.

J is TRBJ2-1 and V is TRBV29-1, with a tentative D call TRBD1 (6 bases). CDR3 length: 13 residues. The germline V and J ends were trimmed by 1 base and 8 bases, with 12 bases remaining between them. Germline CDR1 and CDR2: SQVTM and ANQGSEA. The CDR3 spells CSVEGTGSDEQFF. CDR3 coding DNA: TGCAGCGTTGAAGGAACAGGGTCGGATGAGCAGTTCTTC.

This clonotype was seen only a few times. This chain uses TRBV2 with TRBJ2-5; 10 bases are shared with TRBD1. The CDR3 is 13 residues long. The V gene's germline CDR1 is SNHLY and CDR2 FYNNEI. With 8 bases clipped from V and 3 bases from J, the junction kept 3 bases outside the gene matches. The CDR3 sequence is CASGDRGEETQYF. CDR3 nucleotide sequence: TGTGCCAGCGGGGACAGGGGCGAAGAGACCCAGTACTTC.

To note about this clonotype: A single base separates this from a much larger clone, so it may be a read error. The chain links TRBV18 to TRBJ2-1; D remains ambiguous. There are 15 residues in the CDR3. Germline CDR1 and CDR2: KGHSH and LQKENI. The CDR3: CASSQRPIDNNKQFF. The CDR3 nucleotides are TGTGCCAGCTCACAAAGGCCCATCGATAACAATAAGCAGTTCTTC.

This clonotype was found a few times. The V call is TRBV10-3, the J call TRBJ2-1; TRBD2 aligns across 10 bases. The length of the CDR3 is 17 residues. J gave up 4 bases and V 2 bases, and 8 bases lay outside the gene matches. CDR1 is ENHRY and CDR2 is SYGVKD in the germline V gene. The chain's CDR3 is CAISEDRTSGFYNEQFF. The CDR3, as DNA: TGTGCCATCAGTGAGGACCGGACTAGCGGCTTTTACAATGAGCAGTTCTTC.

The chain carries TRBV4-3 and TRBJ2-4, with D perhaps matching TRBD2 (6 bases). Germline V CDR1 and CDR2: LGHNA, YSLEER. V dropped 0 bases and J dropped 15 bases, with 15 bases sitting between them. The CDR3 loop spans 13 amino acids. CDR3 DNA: TGCGCCAGCAGCCAAGAGGGGGGATACGAGCGGTACTTC. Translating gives CASSQEGGYERYF.

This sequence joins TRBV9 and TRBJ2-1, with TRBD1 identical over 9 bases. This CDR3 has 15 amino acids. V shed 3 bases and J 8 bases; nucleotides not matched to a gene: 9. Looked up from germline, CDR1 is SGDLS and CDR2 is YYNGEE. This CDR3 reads CASSAPGQGTHEQFF. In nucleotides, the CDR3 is TGTGCCAGCAGCGCCCCGGGACAGGGTACCCATGAGCAGTTCTTC.

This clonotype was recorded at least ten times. The CDR3 here is CASSFSHSSYEQYF. For the CDR3, the DNA is TGTGCCAGCAGCTTTTCCCATAGCTCCTACGAGCAGTACTTC. The chain has TRBV7-2 and TRBJ2-7; D is unresolved. CDR3 length equals 14 residues. Germline values: CDR1 SGHTA, CDR2 FQGNSA. V lost 3 bases, J lost 0 bases, and 9 bases lay in between.

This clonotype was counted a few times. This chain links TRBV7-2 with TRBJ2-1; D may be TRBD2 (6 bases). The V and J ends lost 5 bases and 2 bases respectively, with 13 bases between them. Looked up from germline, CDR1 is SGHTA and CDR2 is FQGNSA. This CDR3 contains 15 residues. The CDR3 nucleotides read TGTGCCAGCAGCCCTTATAGCGGCCCCTACAATGAGCAGTTCTTC. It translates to CASSPYSGPYNEQFF.

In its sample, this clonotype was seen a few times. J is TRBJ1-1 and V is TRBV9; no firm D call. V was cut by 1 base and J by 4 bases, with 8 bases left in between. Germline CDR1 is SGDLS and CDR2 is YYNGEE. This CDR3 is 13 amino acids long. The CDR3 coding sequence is TGTGCCAGCAGCGTACGGCCGAGCACTGAAGCTTTCTTT. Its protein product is CASSVRPSTEAFF.

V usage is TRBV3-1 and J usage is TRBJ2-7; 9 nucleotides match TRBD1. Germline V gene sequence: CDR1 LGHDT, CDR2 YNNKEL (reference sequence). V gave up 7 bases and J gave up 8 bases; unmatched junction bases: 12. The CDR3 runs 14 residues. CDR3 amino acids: CASTPTGQGLKQYF. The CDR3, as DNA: TGTGCCAGCACCCCCACGGGACAGGGTTTGAAGCAGTACTTC.